These 11 T cell receptor beta chains share one sample of origin, sequenced in a study of shared clonotypes between healthy human individuals. Some clones are missing from TCRdb's copy, which holds only in-frame ones; the method was immunoSEQ multiplex PCR. The sample holds under 600,000 clones, 90% to 96% seen once. The sequenced material came from naive CD4+ T cells sorted from blood. The subset was: CD45RA+ positively selected. All receptors come from a woman in her thirties in good health.

The CDR3 bases are TGTGCCAGCAGTTTGGGGCAAGAGCAGTTCTTC. It codes for CASSLGQEQFF. The chain joins TRBV28 to TRBJ2-1, with D tentatively TRBD1 (5 bases). From germline, CDR1 is MDHEN and CDR2 SYDVKM. V lost 3 bases, J lost 10 bases, and 7 bases lay in between. This CDR3 spans 11 amino acids. The full variable domain, rest sourced from reference TRBV28 and TRBJ2-1, is DVKVTQSSRYLVKRTGEKVFLECVQDMDHENMFWYRQDPGLGLRLIYFSYDVKMKEKGDIPEGYSVSREKKERFSLILESASTNQTSMYLCASSLGQEQFFGPGTRLTVL.

CDR3 loop: CASAPLGTRESSYNEQFF. In DNA, the CDR3 is TGTGCCAGTGCCCCCCTGGGAACCCGAGAGAGCTCCTACAATGAGCAGTTCTTC. V gene TRBV19 combines with J gene TRBJ2-1; D not resolved. The CDR3 spans 18 residues. Trimming left V 8 bases short and J 0 bases short, with 23 bases between. Germline V gives CDR1 LNHDA, CDR2 SQIVND (reference sequence).

CDR3 DNA sequence: TGTGCCAGCAGCTGGATGGAGGGGGAGACCCAGTACTTC. Its translation: CASSWMEGETQYF. V usage is TRBV27 and J usage is TRBJ2-5; the D gene is possibly TRBD2 (6 bases). The germline CDR1 and CDR2 sequences are MNHEY and SMNVEV (reference sequence). V was clipped by 6 bases and J by 5 bases, with 13 bases between them. The CDR3 spans 13 residues.

V is TRBV5-1 and J is TRBJ2-3; D is possibly TRBD2 (5 bases). Germline V CDR1 and CDR2: SGHRS, YFSETQ. V gave up 0 bases and J gave up 5 bases, with 10 bases separating them. The CDR3 totals 14 residues. CDR3 in DNA: TGCGCCAGCAGCTTGGTGCTAGCAGGAGATACGCAGTATTTT. Protein product: CASSLVLAGDTQYF.

The chain combines TRBV28 with TRBJ1-2, with D uncertain. The CDR3 loop spans 12 amino acids. V lost 0 bases, J lost 7 bases, and 6 bases lay in between. Germline V gene sequence: CDR1 MDHEN, CDR2 SYDVKM. In DNA form, the CDR3 reads TGTGCCAGCAGTTTATGGGATACTGGCTACACCTTC. Its protein is CASSLWDTGYTF.

The rearrangement uses TRBV11-2 and TRBJ2-2, with 7 bases matching TRBD2. With V trimmed by 8 bases and J by 5 bases, 5 bases remained unmatched. Germline loops: CDR1 SGHAT, CDR2 FQNNGV. This CDR3 has 13 amino acids. CDR3 in amino acids: CASGRGRTGELFF. CDR3 bases: TGTGCCAGCGGGCGGGGGAGGACCGGGGAGCTGTTTTTT.

This clone was observed a few times. V gene TRBV28 combines with J gene TRBJ1-5; D gene uncertain. In germline, CDR1 is MDHEN, CDR2 SYDVKM. The CDR3 covers 13 residues. The germline V and J ends were trimmed by 6 bases and 0 bases, with 6 bases remaining between them. This CDR3 reads CASRPYSNQPQHF. CDR3 coding DNA: TGTGCCAGCAGGCCATATAGCAATCAGCCCCAGCATTTT.

This clone was seen only a few times. The rearrangement joins TRBV19 to TRBJ1-5; D is unclear. The CDR3 has 12 residues. Deletions cut 5 bases from V and 6 bases from J, with 8 bases between. From germline, CDR1 is LNHDA and CDR2 SQIVND (reference sequence). The CDR3 DNA sequence: TGTGCCAGTAGTGGTAAAGTTCAGCCCCAGCATTTT. Amino acids: CASSGKVQPQHF.

This chain uses TRBV7-2 with TRBJ2-7, with 8 bases identical to TRBD2. CDR3 size: 15 residues. CDR1 SGHTA and CDR2 FQGNSA come from the germline V gene. V lost 3 bases and J lost 3; bases outside the gene matches: 7. CDR3 loop: CASSFGREGHYEQYF. As DNA, the CDR3 is TGTGCCAGCAGCTTTGGTCGGGAGGGCCACTACGAGCAGTACTTC. The whole variable domain, remainder taken from reference TRBV7-2 and TRBJ2-7, is GAGVSQSPSNKVTEKGKDVELRCDPISGHTALYWYRQSLGQGLEFLIYFQGNSAPDKSGLPSDRFSAERTGGSVSTLTIQRTQQEDSAVYLCASSFGREGHYEQYFGPGTRLTVT.

This sequence joins TRBV7-3 and TRBJ2-1; 8 bases match TRBD2. The CDR3 loop spans 15 amino acids. With V trimmed by 4 bases and J by 7 bases, 9 bases remained unmatched. Germline-derived CDR1 and CDR2 are SGHTA and FQGTGA. The CDR3 loop is CASSSSGSVGNEQFF. CDR3 bases: TGTGCCAGCAGCTCAAGCGGGAGTGTAGGGAATGAGCAGTTCTTC. The whole variable domain, remainder taken from reference TRBV7-3 and TRBJ2-1, is GAGVSQTPSNKVTEKGKYVELRCDPISGHTALYWYRQSLGQGPEFLIYFQGTGAADDSGLPNDRFFAVRPEGSVSTLKIQRTERGDSAVYLCASSSSGSVGNEQFFGPGTRLTVL.

V is TRBV28 and J is TRBJ2-2, with TRBD1 matching 9 bases. V lost 1 base and J lost 1; bases outside the gene matches: 10. The germline V gene encodes CDR1 MDHEN and CDR2 SYDVKM. The CDR3 covers 19 residues. As DNA, the CDR3 is TGTGCCAGCAGTTTATTCGGACAGGGGAAAAGAGGGAACACCGGGGAGCTGTTTTTT. It codes for CASSLFGQGKRGNTGELFF.